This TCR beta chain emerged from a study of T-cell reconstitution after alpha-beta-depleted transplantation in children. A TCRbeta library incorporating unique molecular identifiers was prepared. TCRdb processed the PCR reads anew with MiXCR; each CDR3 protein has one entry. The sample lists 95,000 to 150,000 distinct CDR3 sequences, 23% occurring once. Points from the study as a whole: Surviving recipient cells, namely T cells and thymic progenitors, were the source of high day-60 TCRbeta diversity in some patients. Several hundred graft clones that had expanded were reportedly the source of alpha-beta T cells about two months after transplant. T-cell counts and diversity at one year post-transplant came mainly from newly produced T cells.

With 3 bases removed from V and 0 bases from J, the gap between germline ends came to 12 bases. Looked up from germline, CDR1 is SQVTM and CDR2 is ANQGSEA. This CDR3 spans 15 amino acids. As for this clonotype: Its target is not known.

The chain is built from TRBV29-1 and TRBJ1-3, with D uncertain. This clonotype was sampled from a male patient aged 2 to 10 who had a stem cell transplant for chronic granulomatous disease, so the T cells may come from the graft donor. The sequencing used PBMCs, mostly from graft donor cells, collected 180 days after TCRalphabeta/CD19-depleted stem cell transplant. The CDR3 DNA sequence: TGCAGCGTTGATAGGGCGGAAAGCTCTGGAAACACCATATATTTT. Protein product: CSVDRAESSGNTIYF.